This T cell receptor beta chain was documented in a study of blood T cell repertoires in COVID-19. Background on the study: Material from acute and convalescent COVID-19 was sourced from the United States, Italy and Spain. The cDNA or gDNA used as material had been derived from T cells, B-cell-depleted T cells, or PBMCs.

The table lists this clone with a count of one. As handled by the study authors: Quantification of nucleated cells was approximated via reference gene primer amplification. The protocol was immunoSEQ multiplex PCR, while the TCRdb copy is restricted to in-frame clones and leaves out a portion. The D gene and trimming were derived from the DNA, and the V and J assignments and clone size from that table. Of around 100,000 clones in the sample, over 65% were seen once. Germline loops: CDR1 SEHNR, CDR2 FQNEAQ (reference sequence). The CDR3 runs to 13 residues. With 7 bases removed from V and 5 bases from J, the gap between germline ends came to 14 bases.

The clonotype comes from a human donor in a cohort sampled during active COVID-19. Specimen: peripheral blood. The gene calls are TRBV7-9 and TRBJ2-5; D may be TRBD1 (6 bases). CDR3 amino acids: CASIQGGWETQYF. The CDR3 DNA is TGTGCCAGCATCCAAGGGGGTTGGGAGACCCAGTACTTC.